Presented here are 9 T cell receptor beta chains from one specimen sequenced in a study of tumor and adjacent non-tumor tissue in lung cancer. A modified ARM-PCR protocol with three rounds of nested PCR amplified TCRbeta. Using its own MiXCR run on the multiplex PCR reads, TCRdb lists one record per CDR3 protein. Among 100,000 to 150,000 distinct CDR3 sequences, 66% were seen once, and the ten largest hold roughly 13%. This sample's RNA came from whole unsorted tissue. Specimen: lung tumor tissue. Receptors were obtained from a man under 40 with non-small cell lung cancer.

The chain has TRBV29-1 and TRBJ2-1; D is unclear. The CDR3 contains 13 residues. Germline V gene sequence: CDR1 SQVTM, CDR2 ANQGSEA. V shed 4 bases and J shed 4 bases, with 11 bases lying between them. CDR3 nucleotides: TGCAGCGTTGTAGGGATTATTTACAATGAGCAGTTCTTC. Its protein is CSVVGIIYNEQFF.

This clonotype was observed a single time. At one of its ends the junction is not consistent with the germline gene, which may arise from a read error. The chain links TRBV24-1 to TRBJ2-5, with D hard to call. The germline CDR1 and CDR2 sequences are KGHDR and SFDVKD. The length of the CDR3 is 14 residues. The CDR3 reads CATSGKGWQETQYF. Here the CDR3 DNA reads TGTGCCACTAGTGGAAAGGGATGGCAAGAGACCCAGTACTTC.

This clonotype is a singleton in its sample. A much larger clonotype is one base distant, so this may be a read error. This rearrangement joins TRBV10-2 to TRBJ2-1; 15 positions match TRBD2. Germline V CDR1 and CDR2: WSHSY, SAAADI. This CDR3 is built from 15 residues. CDR3 in DNA: TGCGCCAGCAGTCCGGGACTAGCGGGGGGCAATAAGCAGTTCTTC. Translation: CASSPGLAGGNKQFF.

Worth noting for this clonotype: The junction departs from germline at one end; a sequencing error may be responsible. The V gene is TRBV6-5, the J gene TRBJ2-1; 8 bases are a match to TRBD2. The CDR3 has 14 amino acids. Germline V gives CDR1 MNHEY, CDR2 SVGAGI. The CDR3 region is CASMLVAGYNGQFF. The CDR3 DNA reads TGTGCCAGCATGTTGGTAGCGGGGTACAATGGGCAGTTCTTC.

This clonotype came up many times. The V call is TRBV6-2 or TRBV6-3, the J call TRBJ2-3; D is unclear. This CDR3 is built from 12 residues. Germline V gene lookup returns CDR1 MNHEY and CDR2 SVGEGT. V lost 6 bases, J lost 4 bases, and 8 bases lay in between. DNA for the CDR3: TGTGCCAGCAGCCATGGCGCAGATACGCAGTATTTT. This sequence encodes CASSHGADTQYF.

To note about this clonotype: Relative to the germline gene, one junction end is altered; a read error may explain this. V and J are TRBV4-1 and TRBJ2-7, with a tentative D call TRBD2 (6 bases). The germline gives CDR1 MGHRA, CDR2 YSYEKL. The CDR3 runs to 15 residues. The CDR3 DNA is TGCGCCTGCAGCCAAGAGTCTAGCGCAATGTACGAGCGGTACTTC. Its protein product is CACSQESSAMYERYF.

With respect to this clonotype: A clone one base away is much larger, so this may be a read error. The chain links TRBV4-3 to TRBJ1-2; no definite D call. Trimming left V 1 base short and J 5 bases short, with 17 bases between. This CDR3 is 16 amino acids long. CDR1 is LGHNA and CDR2 is YSLEER in the germline V gene. This chain's CDR3 is CASSQGRFWAEYGYTF. CDR3 DNA sequence: TGCGCCAGCAGCCAAGGAAGGTTTTGGGCAGAATATGGCTACACCTTC.

As to this clonotype: A much larger clone differs from this one at a single base, so this may be a read error. The rearrangement uses TRBV20-1 and TRBJ2-6, with D maybe TRBD1 (5 bases). CDR3 size: 14 residues. The germline V gene has CDR1 DFQATT and CDR2 SNEGSKA (reference sequence). The CDR3, as DNA: TGCAGTGCTAGAGGGGGCTCTGGGACCAACGTCCTGACTTTC. Encoded protein: CSARGGSGTNVLTF.

The rearrangement links TRBV11-2 to TRBJ1-2, with no clear D. Trimming shortened V by 6 bases and J by 3 bases, and 11 bases separated the two germline ends. CDR1 is SGHAT and CDR2 is FQNNGV in the germline V gene. The CDR3 covers 13 residues. The CDR3 bases are TGTGCCAGCAGTATTGGCCTCGACTATGGCTACACCTTC. Translating gives CASSIGLDYGYTF.